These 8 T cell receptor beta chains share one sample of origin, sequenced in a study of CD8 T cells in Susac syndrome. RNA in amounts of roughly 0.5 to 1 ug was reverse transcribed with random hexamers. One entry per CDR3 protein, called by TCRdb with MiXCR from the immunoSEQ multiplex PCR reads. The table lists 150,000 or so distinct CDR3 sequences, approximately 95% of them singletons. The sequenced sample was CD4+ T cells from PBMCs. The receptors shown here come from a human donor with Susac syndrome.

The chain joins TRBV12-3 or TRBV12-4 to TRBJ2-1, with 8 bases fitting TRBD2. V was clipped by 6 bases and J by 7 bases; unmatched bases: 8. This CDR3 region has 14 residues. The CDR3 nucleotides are TGTGCCAGCAGCTCCCCCGGGGGGGTTAATGAGCAGTTCTTC. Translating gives CASSSPGGVNEQFF.

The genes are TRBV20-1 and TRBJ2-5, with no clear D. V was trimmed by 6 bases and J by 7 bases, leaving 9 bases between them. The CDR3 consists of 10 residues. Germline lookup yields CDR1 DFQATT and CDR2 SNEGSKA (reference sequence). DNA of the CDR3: TGCAGTGCCCCGAACCGGACCCAGTACTTC. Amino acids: CSAPNRTQYF.

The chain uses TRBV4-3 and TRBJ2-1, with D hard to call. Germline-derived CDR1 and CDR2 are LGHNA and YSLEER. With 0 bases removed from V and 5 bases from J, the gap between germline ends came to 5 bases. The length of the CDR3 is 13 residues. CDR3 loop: CASSQELNNEQFF. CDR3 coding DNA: TGCGCCAGCAGCCAAGAGCTCAACAATGAGCAGTTCTTC.

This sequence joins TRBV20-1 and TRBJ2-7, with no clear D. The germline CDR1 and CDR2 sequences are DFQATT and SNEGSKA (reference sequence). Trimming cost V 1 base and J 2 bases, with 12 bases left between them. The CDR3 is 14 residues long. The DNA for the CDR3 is TGCAGTGCTAGAGTAAGCAGGAGCACCTACGAGCAGTACTTC. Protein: CSARVSRSTYEQYF.

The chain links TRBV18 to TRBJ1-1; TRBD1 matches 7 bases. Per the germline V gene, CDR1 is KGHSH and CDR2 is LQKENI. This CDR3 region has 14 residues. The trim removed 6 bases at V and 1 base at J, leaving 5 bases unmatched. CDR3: CASSRGQANTEAFF. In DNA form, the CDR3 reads TGTGCCAGCTCGCGAGGACAGGCGAACACTGAAGCTTTCTTT.

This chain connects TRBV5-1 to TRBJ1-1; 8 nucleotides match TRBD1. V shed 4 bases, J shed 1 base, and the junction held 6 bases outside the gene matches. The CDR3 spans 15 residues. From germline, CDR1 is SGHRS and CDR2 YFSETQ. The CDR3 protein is CASSQSGGRNTEAFF. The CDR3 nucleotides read TGCGCCAGCAGCCAATCAGGGGGCCGGAACACTGAAGCTTTCTTT.

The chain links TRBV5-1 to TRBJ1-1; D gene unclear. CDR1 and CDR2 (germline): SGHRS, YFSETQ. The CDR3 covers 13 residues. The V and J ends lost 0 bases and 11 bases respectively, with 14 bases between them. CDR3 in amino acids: CASSLVEGSGAFF. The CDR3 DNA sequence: TGCGCCAGCAGCTTGGTCGAGGGATCTGGGGCTTTCTTT.

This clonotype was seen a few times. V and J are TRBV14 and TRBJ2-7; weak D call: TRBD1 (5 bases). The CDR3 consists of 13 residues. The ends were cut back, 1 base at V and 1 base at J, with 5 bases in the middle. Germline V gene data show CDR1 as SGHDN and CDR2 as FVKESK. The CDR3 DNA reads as TGTGCCAGCAGCCAAGGACAGTCCTACGAGCAGTACTTC. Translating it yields CASSQGQSYEQYF.